This entry lists 25 T cell receptor beta chains sequenced from one sample in a study of blood T cell repertoires in COVID-19. Sequenced by immunoSEQ multiplex PCR; TCRdb stores in-frame clones only, minus some. The data hold more than 80,000 clones, with about two thirds observed a single time. Sequenced: peripheral blood. The receptors stem from a human donor with acute or convalescent COVID-19. The donor label of this sample is uncertain.

The gene calls are TRBV2 and TRBJ2-7; 8 positions agree with TRBD1. This CDR3 contains 14 residues. In germline, CDR1 is SNHLY, CDR2 FYNNEI. Losses at the gene ends were 3 bases for V and 6 bases for J; bases not matched to a gene: 7. The CDR3 coding sequence is TGTGCCAGCAGTGACCAGGGGGCCCCTCTCGAGCAGTACGTC. This sequence encodes CASSDQGAPLEQYV.

This chain uses TRBV3-1 (or the pseudogene TRBV3-2) with TRBJ2-1, with TRBD1 as a possible D gene (7 bases). The V and J ends lost 0 bases and 10 bases respectively, with 16 bases between them. This CDR3 contains 15 residues. From germline, CDR1 is LGHDT and CDR2 YNNKEL (reference sequence). CDR3 loop: CASSQESLAGGEQFF. The CDR3 DNA reads as TGTGCCAGCAGCCAAGAATCACTAGCAGGGGGGGAGCAGTTCTTC.

The chain is built from TRBV5-1 and TRBJ1-1; D perhaps matches TRBD1 (5 bases). Germline loops: CDR1 SGHRS, CDR2 YFSETQ. This CDR3 comprises 16 residues. Trimming stripped 4 bases from V and 6 bases from J, with 22 bases between. CDR3 DNA sequence: TGCGCCAGCAGCGTTGGGCTGAACCAGGGTGCTGCTGAAGCTTTCTTT. It specifies CASSVGLNQGAAEAFF.

The rearrangement uses TRBV24-1 and TRBJ2-7; D possibly corresponds to TRBD2 (5 bases). The germline V gene has CDR1 KGHDR and CDR2 SFDVKD. This CDR3 spans 13 amino acids. Trimming removed 3 bases at V and 1 base at J, with 6 bases between. The CDR3 region is CATSDRESYEQYF. In DNA form, the CDR3 reads TGTGCCACCAGTGATCGGGAATCCTACGAGCAGTACTTC.

The genes are TRBV19 and TRBJ2-7, with 11 positions matching TRBD1. The germline gives CDR1 LNHDA, CDR2 SQIVND (reference sequence). This CDR3 has 14 residues. V dropped 5 bases and J dropped 6; count of bases not matched to a gene: 6. CDR3 protein: CASSAPGTGGEQYF. The CDR3 coding sequence is TGTGCCAGTAGTGCACCTGGGACAGGGGGCGAGCAGTACTTC.

Comments on this clone: The junction does not match germline at one end; this may be a read error. The rearrangement links TRBV3-1 (or the pseudogene TRBV3-2) to TRBJ1-2; no clear D. Germline-derived CDR1 and CDR2 are LGHDT and YNNKEL (reference sequence). The CDR3 is 12 residues long. The CDR3 bases are TGTGCCAGCAGCCACAGTGACTACGGCTACACCTTC. This sequence encodes CASSHSDYGYTF.

The chain uses TRBV18 and TRBJ1-1; 11 positions match TRBD1. The germline V gene has CDR1 KGHSH and CDR2 LQKENI. With V trimmed by 6 bases and J by 5 bases, 14 bases remained unmatched. There are 17 residues in the CDR3. CDR3 in DNA: TGTGCCAGCTCCCCAGGGACAGGGGGAATATCGGGAACTGAAGCTTTCTTT. Amino acids: CASSPGTGGISGTEAFF.

This clone appeared once. The rearrangement joins TRBV18 to TRBJ2-1; D unclear. V was pared by 0 bases and J by 3 bases, with 12 bases between. This CDR3 region has 16 residues. Germline loops: CDR1 KGHSH, CDR2 LQKENI. The DNA of the CDR3 is TGTGCCAGCTCACCACCTGGTGGTTACGGCTACAATGAGCAGTTCTTC. Translated, it gives CASSPPGGYGYNEQFF.

CDR3 residues: CASVAGGPVDEQFF. DNA of the CDR3: TGTGCCAGCGTAGCGGGGGGGCCGGTGGATGAGCAGTTCTTC. The chain uses TRBV28 and TRBJ2-1; TRBD2 matches 11 bases. Germline assignment: CDR1 MDHEN and CDR2 SYDVKM. This CDR3 has 14 residues. V shed 8 bases, J shed 8 bases, and the junction held 8 bases outside the gene matches.

In this sample, this clone turned up once. The V call is TRBV19, the J call TRBJ1-5, with 9 bases lining up with TRBD1. The CDR3 sequence is 15 residues long. Germline loops: CDR1 LNHDA, CDR2 SQIVND (reference sequence). Trimming cost V 5 bases and J 3 bases; bases outside gene matches: 5. CDR3 sequence reads: CASSPTGGLNQPQHF. The CDR3 DNA follows: TGTGCCAGTAGTCCCACAGGGGGCCTCAATCAGCCCCAGCATTTT.

This clone was counted a few times. This chain joins TRBV2 and TRBJ1-4, with D possibly TRBD1 on 5 matching bases. CDR3 size: 11 residues. V was shortened by 3 bases and J by 10 bases, with 6 bases between the two germline ends. Germline CDR1 SNHLY, CDR2 FYNNEI. This CDR3 is CASSEGGKLFF. CDR3 sequence (DNA): TGTGCCAGCAGTGAGGGGGGAAAACTGTTTTTT.

This clone has a single count. The chain uses TRBV5-1 and TRBJ1-2; maybe TRBD1 (6 bases). Trimming removed 0 bases at V and 4 bases at J, with 19 bases between. There are 17 residues in the CDR3. Germline loops: CDR1 SGHRS, CDR2 YFSETQ. The chain's CDR3 is CASSLEGSRGAFYGYTF. CDR3 coding DNA: TGCGCCAGCAGCTTGGAAGGGTCCCGGGGGGCCTTCTATGGCTACACCTTC.

The rearrangement uses TRBV5-1 and TRBJ1-3, with D unclear. V lost 6 bases to trimming and J lost 0 bases, with 7 bases between them. The CDR3 covers 13 residues. Germline V gene lookup returns CDR1 SGHRS and CDR2 YFSETQ. The CDR3 DNA follows: TGCGCCAGCAAAGTGAGCTCTGGAAACACCATATATTTT. It translates to CASKVSSGNTIYF.

DNA of the CDR3: TGCGCCAGCAGCCAGCAGGGGAACAGTAATTCACCCCTCCACTTT. Its translation is CASSQQGNSNSPLHF. V usage is TRBV4-1 and J usage is TRBJ1-6; TRBD1 might be the D (6 bases). Germline V gene data show CDR1 as MGHRA and CDR2 as YSYEKL. The V gene lost 3 bases and the J gene lost 6 bases, with 12 bases spanning the gap. This CDR3 spans 15 amino acids.

This chain uses TRBV7-7 with TRBJ2-7; no clear D. Trimming shortened V by 5 bases and J by 2 bases, and 19 bases separated the two germline ends. Germline V gene sequence: CDR1 SSHAT, CDR2 FNYEAQ (reference sequence). The CDR3 covers 16 residues. The CDR3 nucleotides are TGTGCCAGCAGCCCCACAGATTCGCCATGGGCCTACGAGCAGTACTTC. The encoded protein is CASSPTDSPWAYEQYF.

The chain is built from TRBV12-5 and TRBJ1-5, with 10 positions matching TRBD1. The CDR3 has 15 amino acids. CDR1 and CDR2 (germline): LGHNT, FRNRAP. J gave up 4 bases and V 6 bases, and 6 bases lay outside the gene matches. CDR3: CASGSGTGVNQPQHF. As DNA, the CDR3 is TGTGCTAGTGGGTCGGGGACAGGGGTGAATCAGCCCCAGCATTTT.

This sequence joins TRBV5-5 and TRBJ2-7; D ambiguous. The CDR3 has 14 amino acids. Between the trimmed V and J ends, which lost 0 bases and 1 base, there was a span of 8 bases. Germline CDR1 is SGHKS and CDR2 is YYEKEE (reference sequence). In DNA form, the CDR3 reads TGTGCCAGCAGCTTGGTCGCAGGTTCCTACGAGCAGTACGTC. Encoded protein: CASSLVAGSYEQYV.

V and J are TRBV15 and TRBJ2-3; 9 bases line up with TRBD1. Germline loops: CDR1 LNHNV, CDR2 YYDKDF (reference sequence). This CDR3 comprises 13 residues. J was trimmed by 1 base and V by 9 bases; bases with no gene match: 2. DNA of the CDR3: TGTGCCACACAGGGGGCAGGCACAGATACGCAGTATTTT. It specifies CATQGAGTDTQYF.

This chain uses TRBV2 with TRBJ2-3; 8 nucleotides line up with TRBD1. J was trimmed by 1 base and V by 3 bases; bases with no gene match: 3. The CDR3 is made up of 15 amino acids. CDR1 is SNHLY, CDR2 FYNNEI, per germline. Written as DNA, the CDR3 is TGTGCCAGCAGTGATGCGACAGGGGGCACAGATACGCAGTATTTT. This encodes CASSDATGGTDTQYF.

This sequence joins TRBV23-1 and TRBJ1-1; D unresolved. TRBV23-1 is marked as an open reading frame, function uncertain. CDR3 size: 15 residues. Trimming stripped 0 bases from V and 2 bases from J, with 10 bases between. The CDR3 reads CASSQSSGINTEAFF. The CDR3 coding sequence is TGCGCCAGCAGTCAATCGTCAGGAATTAACACTGAAGCTTTCTTT.

The gene calls are TRBV28 and TRBJ1-5; the match to TRBD1 covers 7 bases. This CDR3 contains 13 residues. Trimming took 7 bases from V and 4 from J; bases not matched to a gene: 4. Germline lookup yields CDR1 MDHEN and CDR2 SYDVKM. The CDR3 nucleotides are TGTGCCAGCATGGGACAGTTAAATCAGCCCCAGCATTTT. Amino acids: CASMGQLNQPQHF.

The chain recombines TRBV3-1 (or the pseudogene TRBV3-2) with TRBJ2-3; TRBD1 might be the D (5 bases). The V gene lost 4 bases and the J gene lost 3 bases, with 14 bases spanning the gap. The germline V gene has CDR1 LGHDT and CDR2 YNNKEL (reference sequence). CDR3 size: 15 residues. CDR3 DNA sequence: TGTGCCAGCAGCCCAGGGCCTCTTGAGACAGATACGCAGTATTTT. Translating it yields CASSPGPLETDTQYF.

The rearrangement uses TRBV18 and TRBJ2-1, with 13 nucleotides matching TRBD2. The CDR3 spans 15 residues. Trimming removed 6 bases from V and 7 bases from J; junction bases left unmatched: 6. Germline CDR1 KGHSH, CDR2 LQKENI. The CDR3 sequence is CASSQLAGGPNEQFF. The CDR3 DNA reads TGTGCCAGCTCCCAACTAGCGGGGGGGCCGAATGAGCAGTTCTTC.

The CDR3 region has the DNA TGTGCCAGCTCACCACCGGGACAGTCGAACACTGAAGCTTTCTTT. It yields the protein CASSPPGQSNTEAFF. The rearrangement uses TRBV18 and TRBJ1-1, with 7 bases matching TRBD1. The V and J ends lost 0 bases and 1 base, in that order; junction bases with no gene match: 2. Germline assignment: CDR1 KGHSH and CDR2 LQKENI. There are 15 residues in the CDR3. The variable domain in full, with the rest retrieved from reference TRBV18 and TRBJ1-1, is NAGVMQNPRHLVRRRGQEARLRCSPMKGHSHVYWYRQLPEEGLKFMVYLQKENIIDESGMPKERFSAEFPKEGPSILRIQQVVRGDSAAYFCASSPPGQSNTEAFFGQGTRLTVV.

This sequence joins TRBV6-6 and TRBJ2-3, with TRBD2 as a possible D gene (5 bases). V dropped 6 bases and J dropped 6 bases, with 13 bases sitting between them. The germline gives CDR1 MNHNY, CDR2 SVGAGI (reference sequence). The CDR3 runs 13 residues. CDR3 loop: CASRTPGSDTQYF. In nucleotides, the CDR3 is TGTGCCAGCAGAACACCGGGATCGGATACGCAGTATTTT.